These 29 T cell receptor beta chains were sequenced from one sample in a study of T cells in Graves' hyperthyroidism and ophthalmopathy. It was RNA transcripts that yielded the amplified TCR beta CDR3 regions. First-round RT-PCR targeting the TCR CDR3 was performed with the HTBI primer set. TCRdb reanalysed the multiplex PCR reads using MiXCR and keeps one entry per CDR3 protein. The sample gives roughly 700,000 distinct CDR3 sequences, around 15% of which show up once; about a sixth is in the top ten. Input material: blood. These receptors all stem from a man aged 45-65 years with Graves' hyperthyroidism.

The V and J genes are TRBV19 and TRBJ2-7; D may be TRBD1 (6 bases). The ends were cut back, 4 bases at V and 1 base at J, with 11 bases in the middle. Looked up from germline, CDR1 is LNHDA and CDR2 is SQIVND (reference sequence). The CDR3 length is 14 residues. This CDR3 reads CASSRDTGSYEQYF. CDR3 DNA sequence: TGTGCCAGTAGTAGGGACACCGGGTCCTACGAGCAGTACTTC. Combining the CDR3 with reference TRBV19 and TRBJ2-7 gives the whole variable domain DGGITQSPKYLFRKEGQNVTLSCEQNLNHDAMYWYRQDPGQGLRLIYYSQIVNDFQKGDIAEGYSVSREKKESFPLTVTSAQKNPTAFYLCASSRDTGSYEQYFGPGTRLTVT.

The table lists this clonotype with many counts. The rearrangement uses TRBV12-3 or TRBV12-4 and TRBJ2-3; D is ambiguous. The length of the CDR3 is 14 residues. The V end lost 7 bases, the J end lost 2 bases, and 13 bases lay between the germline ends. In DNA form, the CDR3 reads TGTGCCAGCACCCTTCGTCAGGACACAGATACGCAGTATTTT. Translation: CASTLRQDTDTQYF.

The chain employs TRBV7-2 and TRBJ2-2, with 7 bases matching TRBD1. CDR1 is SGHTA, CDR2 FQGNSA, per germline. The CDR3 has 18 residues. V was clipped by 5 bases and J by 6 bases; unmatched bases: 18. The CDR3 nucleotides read TGTGCCAGCAGCCCAGGGGGTAGGGCCAGGGCAAGCGCCGGGGAGCTGTTTTTT. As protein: CASSPGGRARASAGELFF. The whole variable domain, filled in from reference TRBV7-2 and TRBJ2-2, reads GAGVSQSPSNKVTEKGKDVELRCDPISGHTALYWYRQSLGQGLEFLIYFQGNSAPDKSGLPSDRFSAERTGGSVSTLTIQRTQQEDSAVYLCASSPGGRARASAGELFFGEGSRLTVL.

CDR3 protein: CAIREGQGTYEQYF. Written as DNA, the CDR3 is TGTGCCATCAGGGAGGGACAGGGGACCTACGAGCAGTACTTC. V usage is TRBV10-3 and J usage is TRBJ2-7; 10 bases are shared with TRBD1. This CDR3 region has 14 residues. Per germline, CDR1 ENHRY and CDR2 SYGVKD. V shed 6 bases, J shed 2 bases, and the junction held 4 bases outside the gene matches.

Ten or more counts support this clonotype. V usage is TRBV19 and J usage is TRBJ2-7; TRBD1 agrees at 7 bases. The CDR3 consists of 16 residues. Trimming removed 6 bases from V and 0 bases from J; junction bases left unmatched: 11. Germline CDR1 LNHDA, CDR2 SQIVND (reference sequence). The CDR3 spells CASSQEGQRSSYEQYF. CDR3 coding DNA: TGTGCCAGTAGCCAAGAGGGACAGAGAAGCTCCTACGAGCAGTACTTC.

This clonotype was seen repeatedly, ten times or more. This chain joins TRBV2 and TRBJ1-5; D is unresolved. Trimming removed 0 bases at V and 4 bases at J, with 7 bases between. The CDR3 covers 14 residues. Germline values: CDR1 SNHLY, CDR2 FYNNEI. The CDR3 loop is CASSEARGNQPQHF. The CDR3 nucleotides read TGTGCCAGCAGTGAAGCCCGAGGAAATCAGCCCCAGCATTTT. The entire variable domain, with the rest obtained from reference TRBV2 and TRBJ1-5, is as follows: EPEVTQTPSHQVTQMGQEVILRCVPISNHLYFYWYRQILGQKVEFLVSFYNNEISEKSEIFDDQFSVERPDGSNFTLKIRSTKLEDSAMYFCASSEARGNQPQHFGDGTRLSIL.

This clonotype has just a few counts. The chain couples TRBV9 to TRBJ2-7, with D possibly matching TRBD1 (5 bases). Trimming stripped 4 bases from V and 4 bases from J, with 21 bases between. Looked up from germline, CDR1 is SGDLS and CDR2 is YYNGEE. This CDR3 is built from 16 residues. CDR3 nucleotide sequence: TGTGCCAGCAGCCCTTCCAGGGTGGGATTAATGTACGAGCAGTACTTC. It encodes CASSPSRVGLMYEQYF.

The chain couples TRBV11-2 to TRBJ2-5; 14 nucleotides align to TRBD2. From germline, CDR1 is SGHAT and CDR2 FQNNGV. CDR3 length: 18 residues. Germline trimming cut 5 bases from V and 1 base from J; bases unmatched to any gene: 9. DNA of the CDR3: TGTGCCAGCAGCCCCTATGGGACTAGCGGGAGAAGCCAAGAGACCCAGTACTTC. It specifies CASSPYGTSGRSQETQYF.

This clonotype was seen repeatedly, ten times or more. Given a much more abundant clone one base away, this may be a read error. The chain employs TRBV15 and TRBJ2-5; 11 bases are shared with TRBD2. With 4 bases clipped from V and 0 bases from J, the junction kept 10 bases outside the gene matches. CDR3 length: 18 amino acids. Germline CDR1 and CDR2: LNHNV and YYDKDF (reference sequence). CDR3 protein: CATSTPVRLAGYQETQYF. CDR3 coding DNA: TGTGCCACCAGCACGCCGGTTAGACTAGCGGGGTACCAAGAGACCCAGTACTTC.

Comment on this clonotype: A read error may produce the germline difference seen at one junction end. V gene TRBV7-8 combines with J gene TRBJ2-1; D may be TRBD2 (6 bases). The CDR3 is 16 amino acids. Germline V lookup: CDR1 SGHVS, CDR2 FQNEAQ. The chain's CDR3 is CASSLLAKSSYSEQFF. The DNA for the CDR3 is TGTGCCAGCAGCTTACTAGCGAAATCTTCCTACAGTGAGCAGTTCTTC.

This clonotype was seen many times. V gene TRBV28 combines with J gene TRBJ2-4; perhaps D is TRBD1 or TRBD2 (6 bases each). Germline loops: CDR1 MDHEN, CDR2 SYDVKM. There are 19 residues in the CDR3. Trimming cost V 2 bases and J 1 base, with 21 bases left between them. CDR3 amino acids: CASSLGIVQRRGAKNIQYF. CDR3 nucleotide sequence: TGTGCCAGCAGTTTAGGGATCGTGCAGCGGAGGGGGGCCAAAAACATTCAGTACTTC.

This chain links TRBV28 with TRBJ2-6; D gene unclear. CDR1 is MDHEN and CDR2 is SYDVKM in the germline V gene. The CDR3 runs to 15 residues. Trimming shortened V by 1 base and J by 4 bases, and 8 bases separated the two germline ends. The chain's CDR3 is CASSLSPGGANVLTF. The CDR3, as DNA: TGTGCCAGCAGTTTATCCCCTGGGGGGGCCAACGTCCTGACTTTC.

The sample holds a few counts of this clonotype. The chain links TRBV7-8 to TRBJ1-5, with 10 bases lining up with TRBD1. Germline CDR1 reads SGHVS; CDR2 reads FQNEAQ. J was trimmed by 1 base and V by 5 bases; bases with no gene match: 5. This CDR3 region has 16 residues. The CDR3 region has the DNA TGTGCCAGCAGCGGGGGGACAGGGGCAAGCAATCAGCCCCAGCATTTT. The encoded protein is CASSGGTGASNQPQHF.

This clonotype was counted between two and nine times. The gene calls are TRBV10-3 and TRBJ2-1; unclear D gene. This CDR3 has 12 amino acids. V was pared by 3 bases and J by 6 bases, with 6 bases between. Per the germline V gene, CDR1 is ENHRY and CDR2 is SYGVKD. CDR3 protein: CAISDLVNEQFF. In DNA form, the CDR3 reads TGTGCCATCAGTGATTTGGTCAATGAGCAGTTCTTC.

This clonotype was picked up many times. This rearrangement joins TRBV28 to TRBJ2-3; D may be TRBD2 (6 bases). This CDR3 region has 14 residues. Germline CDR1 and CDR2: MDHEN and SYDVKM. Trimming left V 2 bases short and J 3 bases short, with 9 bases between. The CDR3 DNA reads TGTGCCAGCAGTTTAGCGGGAAAAACAGATACGCAGTATTTT. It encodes CASSLAGKTDTQYF.

The CDR3 here is CASRKEGTGEKLFF. Here the CDR3 DNA reads TGCGCCAGCAGAAAGGAGGGGACGGGTGAAAAACTGTTTTTT. The chain joins TRBV5-1 to TRBJ1-4; possibly TRBD1 for D (5 bases). V shed 5 bases and J shed 7 bases, with 15 bases lying between them. This CDR3 is 14 amino acids long. Germline V gene lookup returns CDR1 SGHRS and CDR2 YFSETQ.

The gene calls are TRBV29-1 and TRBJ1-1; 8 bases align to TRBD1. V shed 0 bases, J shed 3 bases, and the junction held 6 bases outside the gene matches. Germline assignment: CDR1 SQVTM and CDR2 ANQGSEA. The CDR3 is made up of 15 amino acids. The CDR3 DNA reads TGCAGCGTTGAAGATTTCCAGGGGGCACACACTGAAGCTTTCTTT. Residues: CSVEDFQGAHTEAFF.

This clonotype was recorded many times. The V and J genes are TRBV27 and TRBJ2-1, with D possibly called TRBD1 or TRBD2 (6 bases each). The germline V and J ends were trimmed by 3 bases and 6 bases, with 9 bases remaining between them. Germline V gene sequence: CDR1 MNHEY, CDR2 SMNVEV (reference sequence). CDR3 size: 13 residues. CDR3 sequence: CASSFRGRNEQFF. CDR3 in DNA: TGTGCCAGCAGTTTCCGGGGGCGCAATGAGCAGTTCTTC.

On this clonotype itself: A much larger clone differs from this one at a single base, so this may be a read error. The CDR3 protein is CPSSQGIVLKISNSPLHF. Here the CDR3 DNA reads TGTCCCAGCAGCCAGGGAATTGTTTTAAAGATCTCGAATTCACCCCTCCACTTT. The chain is built from TRBV11-2 and TRBJ1-6; D is possibly TRBD1 (5 bases). This CDR3 comprises 18 residues. The germline V gene has CDR1 SGHAT and CDR2 FQNNGV.

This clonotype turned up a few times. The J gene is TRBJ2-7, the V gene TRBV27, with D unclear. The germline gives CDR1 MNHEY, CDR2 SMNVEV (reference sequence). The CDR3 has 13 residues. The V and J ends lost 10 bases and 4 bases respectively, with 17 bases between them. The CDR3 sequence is CATSRLGGYEQYF. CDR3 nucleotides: TGTGCCACCTCGCGCCTGGGTGGGTACGAGCAGTACTTC.

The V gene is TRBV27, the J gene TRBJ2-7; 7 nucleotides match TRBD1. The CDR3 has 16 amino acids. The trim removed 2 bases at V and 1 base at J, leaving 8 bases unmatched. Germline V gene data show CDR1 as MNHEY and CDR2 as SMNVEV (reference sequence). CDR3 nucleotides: TGTGCCAGCAGTTTAACAGGGGCCCTTGGATCCTACGAGCAGTACTTC. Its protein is CASSLTGALGSYEQYF.

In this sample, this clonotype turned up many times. CDR3 residues: CASSPTGGNTEAFF. The DNA for the CDR3 is TGTGCCAGCAGCCCGACAGGGGGGAACACTGAAGCTTTCTTT. This rearrangement joins TRBV12-3 or TRBV12-4 to TRBJ1-1; 9 bases agree with TRBD1. The junction had 3 bases not matched to a gene; V was cut back by 6 bases and J by 1 base. The CDR3 is 14 amino acids.

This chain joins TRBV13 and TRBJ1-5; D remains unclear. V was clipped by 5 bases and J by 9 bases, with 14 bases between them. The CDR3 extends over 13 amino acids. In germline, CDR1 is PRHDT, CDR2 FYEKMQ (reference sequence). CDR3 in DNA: TGTGCCAGCAGCCTCGGGAGTCCCGGGCCCCAGCATTTT. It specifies CASSLGSPGPQHF.

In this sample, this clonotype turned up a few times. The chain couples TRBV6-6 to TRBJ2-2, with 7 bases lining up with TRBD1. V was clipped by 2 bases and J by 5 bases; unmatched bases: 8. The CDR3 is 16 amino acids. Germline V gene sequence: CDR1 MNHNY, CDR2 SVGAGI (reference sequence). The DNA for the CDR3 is TGTGCCAGCAGTTACCTTCCAGGGGGACGAACCGGGGAGCTGTTTTTT. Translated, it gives CASSYLPGGRTGELFF.

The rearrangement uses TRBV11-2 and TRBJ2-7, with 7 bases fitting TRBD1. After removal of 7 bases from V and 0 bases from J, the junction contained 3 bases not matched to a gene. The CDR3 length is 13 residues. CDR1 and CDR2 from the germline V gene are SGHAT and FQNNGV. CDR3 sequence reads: CASTGTDSYEQYF. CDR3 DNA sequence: TGTGCCAGCACGGGGACAGACTCCTACGAGCAGTACTTC.

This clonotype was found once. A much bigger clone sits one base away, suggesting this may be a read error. CDR3 in amino acids: CASRPLKGGAEQYF. The CDR3 DNA reads TGTGCCAGCAGGCCCCTGAAAGGGGGGGCCGAGCAGTACTTC. The chain employs TRBV11-2 and TRBJ2-7, with D possibly TRBD2 on 7 matching bases. The CDR3 consists of 14 residues. Trimming took off 6 bases at V and 6 bases at J, with 18 bases between the two ends. The germline gives CDR1 SGHAT, CDR2 FQNNGV.

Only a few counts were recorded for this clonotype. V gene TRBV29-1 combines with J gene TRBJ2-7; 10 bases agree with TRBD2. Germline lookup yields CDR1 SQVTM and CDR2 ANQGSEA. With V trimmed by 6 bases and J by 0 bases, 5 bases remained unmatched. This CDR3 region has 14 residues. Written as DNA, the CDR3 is TGCAGCGTCTATAGCGGGAGGAGCTCCTACGAGCAGTACTTC. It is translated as CSVYSGRSSYEQYF.

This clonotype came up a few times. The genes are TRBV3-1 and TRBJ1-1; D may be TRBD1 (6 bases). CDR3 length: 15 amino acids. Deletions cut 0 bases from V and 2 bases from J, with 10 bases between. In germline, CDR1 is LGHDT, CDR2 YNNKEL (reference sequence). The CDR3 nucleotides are TGTGCCAGCAGCCAAGAAGGGGGGGCAAACACTGAAGCTTTCTTT. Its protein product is CASSQEGGANTEAFF.

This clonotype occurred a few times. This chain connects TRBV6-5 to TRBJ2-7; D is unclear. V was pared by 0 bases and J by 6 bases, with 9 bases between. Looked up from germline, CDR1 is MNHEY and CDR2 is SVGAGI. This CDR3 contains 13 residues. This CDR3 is CASSYSEGPEQYF. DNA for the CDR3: TGTGCCAGCAGTTACTCAGAAGGGCCCGAGCAGTACTTC.